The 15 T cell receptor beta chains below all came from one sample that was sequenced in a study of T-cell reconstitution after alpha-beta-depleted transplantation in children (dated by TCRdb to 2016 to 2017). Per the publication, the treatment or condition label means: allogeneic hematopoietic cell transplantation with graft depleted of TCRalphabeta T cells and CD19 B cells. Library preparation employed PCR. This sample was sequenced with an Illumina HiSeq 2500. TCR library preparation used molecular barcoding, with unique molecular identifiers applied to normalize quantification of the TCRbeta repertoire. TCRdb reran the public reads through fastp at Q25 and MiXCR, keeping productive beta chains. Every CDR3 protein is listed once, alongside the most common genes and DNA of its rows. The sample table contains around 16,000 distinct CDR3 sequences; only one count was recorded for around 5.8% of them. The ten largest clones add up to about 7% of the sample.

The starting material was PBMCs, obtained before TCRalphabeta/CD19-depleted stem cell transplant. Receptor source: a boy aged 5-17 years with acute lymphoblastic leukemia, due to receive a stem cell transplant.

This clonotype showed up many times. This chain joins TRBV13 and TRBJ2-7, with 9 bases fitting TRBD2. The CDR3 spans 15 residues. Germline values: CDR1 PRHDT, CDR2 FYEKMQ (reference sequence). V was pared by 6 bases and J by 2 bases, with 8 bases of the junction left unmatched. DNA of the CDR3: TGTGCCAGCAGTCCCACGGGCGGGGGGGCCTACGAGCAGTACTTC. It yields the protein CASSPTGGGAYEQYF.

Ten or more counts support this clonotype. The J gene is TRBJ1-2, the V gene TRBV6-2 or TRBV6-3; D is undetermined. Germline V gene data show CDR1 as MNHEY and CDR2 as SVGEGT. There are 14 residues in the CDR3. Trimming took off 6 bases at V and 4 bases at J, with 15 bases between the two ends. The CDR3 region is CASSFHLDPYGYTF. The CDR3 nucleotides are TGTGCCAGCAGCTTCCACCTGGACCCCTATGGCTACACCTTC.

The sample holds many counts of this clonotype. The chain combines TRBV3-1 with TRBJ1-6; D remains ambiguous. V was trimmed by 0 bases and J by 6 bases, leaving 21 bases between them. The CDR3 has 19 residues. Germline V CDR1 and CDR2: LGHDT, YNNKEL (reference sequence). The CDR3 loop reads CASSQDQGKGTPFNSPLHF. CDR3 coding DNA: TGTGCCAGCAGCCAAGATCAAGGGAAAGGCACCCCATTTAATTCACCCCTCCACTTT.

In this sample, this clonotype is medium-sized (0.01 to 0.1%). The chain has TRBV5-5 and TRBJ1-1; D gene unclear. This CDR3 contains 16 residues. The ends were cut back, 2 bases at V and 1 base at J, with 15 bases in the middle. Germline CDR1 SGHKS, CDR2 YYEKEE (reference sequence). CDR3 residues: CASSLTPPGSNTEAFF. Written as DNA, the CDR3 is TGTGCCAGCAGCTTAACCCCTCCCGGTTCGAACACTGAAGCTTTCTTT.

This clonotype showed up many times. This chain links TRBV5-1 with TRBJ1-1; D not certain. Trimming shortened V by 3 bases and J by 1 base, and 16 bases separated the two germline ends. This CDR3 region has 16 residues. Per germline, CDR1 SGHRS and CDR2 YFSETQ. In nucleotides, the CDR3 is TGCGCCAGCAGCTCCTATCCTCGGCAGGCGAACACTGAAGCTTTCTTT. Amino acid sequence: CASSSYPRQANTEAFF.

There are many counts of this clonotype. Written as DNA, the CDR3 is TGTGCCAGCAGCAAAGCGCTCAGGGGAGATACGCAGTATTTT. Translated: CASSKALRGDTQYF. The chain combines TRBV21-1 with TRBJ2-3; the table names TRBD1, a call not compared with the DNA. TRBV21-1 is a pseudogene locus. This CDR3 comprises 14 residues.

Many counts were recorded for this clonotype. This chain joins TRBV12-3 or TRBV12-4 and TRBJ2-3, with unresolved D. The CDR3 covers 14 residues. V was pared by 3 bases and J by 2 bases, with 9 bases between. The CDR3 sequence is CASSFAGPTDTQYF. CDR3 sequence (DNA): TGTGCCAGCAGTTTCGCTGGGCCCACAGATACGCAGTATTTT.

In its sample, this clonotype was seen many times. In DNA, the CDR3 is TGTGCCACCAGTGATAGCGGGAGAGTTTACAATGAGCAGTTCTTC. Translated: CATSDSGRVYNEQFF. The gene calls are TRBV24-1 and TRBJ2-1, with 8 bases matching TRBD2. The CDR3 is 15 residues long. The V gene end was trimmed by 3 bases and the J gene end by 4 bases; junction bases not matched to a gene: 4. The V gene's germline CDR1 is KGHDR and CDR2 SFDVKD.

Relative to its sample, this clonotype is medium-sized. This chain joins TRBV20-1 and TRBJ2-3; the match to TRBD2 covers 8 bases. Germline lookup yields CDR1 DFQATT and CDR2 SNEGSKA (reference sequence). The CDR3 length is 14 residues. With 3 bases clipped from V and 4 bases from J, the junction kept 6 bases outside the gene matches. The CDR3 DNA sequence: TGCAGTGCTAGTATCGCGGGAGGAGCAGATACGCAGTATTTT. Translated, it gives CSASIAGGADTQYF.

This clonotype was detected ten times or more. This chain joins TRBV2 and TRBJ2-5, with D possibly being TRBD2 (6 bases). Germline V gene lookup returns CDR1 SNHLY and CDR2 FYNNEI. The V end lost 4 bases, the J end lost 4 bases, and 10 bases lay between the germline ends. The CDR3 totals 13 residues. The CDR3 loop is CASSVTRSETQYF. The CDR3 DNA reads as TGTGCCAGCAGTGTGACTAGATCAGAGACCCAGTACTTC.

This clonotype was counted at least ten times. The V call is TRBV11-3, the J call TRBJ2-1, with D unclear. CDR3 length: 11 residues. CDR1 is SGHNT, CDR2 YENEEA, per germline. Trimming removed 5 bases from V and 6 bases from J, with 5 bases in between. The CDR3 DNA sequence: TGTGCCAGCAGCCATGGCAATGAGCAGTTCTTC. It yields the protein CASSHGNEQFF.

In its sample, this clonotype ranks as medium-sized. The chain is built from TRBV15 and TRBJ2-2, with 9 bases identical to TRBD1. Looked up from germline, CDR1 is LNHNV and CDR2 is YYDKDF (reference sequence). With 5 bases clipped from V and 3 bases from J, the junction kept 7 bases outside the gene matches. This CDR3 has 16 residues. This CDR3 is CATSPRQGDHTGELFF. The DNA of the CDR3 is TGTGCCACCAGCCCCCGACAGGGGGACCACACCGGGGAGCTGTTTTTT.

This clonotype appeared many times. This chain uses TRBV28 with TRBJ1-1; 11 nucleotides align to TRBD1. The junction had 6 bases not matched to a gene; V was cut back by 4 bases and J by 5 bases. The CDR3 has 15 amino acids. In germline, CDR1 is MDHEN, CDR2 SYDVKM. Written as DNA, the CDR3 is TGTGCCAGCAGTTCTTCCGGGACAGGGGGTACTGAAGCTTTCTTT. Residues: CASSSSGTGGTEAFF.

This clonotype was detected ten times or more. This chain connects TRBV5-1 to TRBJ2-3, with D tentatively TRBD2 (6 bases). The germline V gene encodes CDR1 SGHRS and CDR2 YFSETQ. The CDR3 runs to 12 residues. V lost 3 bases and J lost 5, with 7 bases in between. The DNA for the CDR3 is TGCGCCAGCAGCTCAGCGGGAGATACGCAGTATTTT. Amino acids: CASSSAGDTQYF.

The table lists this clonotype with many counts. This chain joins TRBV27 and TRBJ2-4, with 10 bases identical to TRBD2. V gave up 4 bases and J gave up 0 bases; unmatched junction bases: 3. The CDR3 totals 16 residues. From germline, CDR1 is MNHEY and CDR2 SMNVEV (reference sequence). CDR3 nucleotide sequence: TGTGCCAGCAGTTCTGGACTAGCGGTAGCCAAAAACATTCAGTACTTC. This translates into CASSSGLAVAKNIQYF.